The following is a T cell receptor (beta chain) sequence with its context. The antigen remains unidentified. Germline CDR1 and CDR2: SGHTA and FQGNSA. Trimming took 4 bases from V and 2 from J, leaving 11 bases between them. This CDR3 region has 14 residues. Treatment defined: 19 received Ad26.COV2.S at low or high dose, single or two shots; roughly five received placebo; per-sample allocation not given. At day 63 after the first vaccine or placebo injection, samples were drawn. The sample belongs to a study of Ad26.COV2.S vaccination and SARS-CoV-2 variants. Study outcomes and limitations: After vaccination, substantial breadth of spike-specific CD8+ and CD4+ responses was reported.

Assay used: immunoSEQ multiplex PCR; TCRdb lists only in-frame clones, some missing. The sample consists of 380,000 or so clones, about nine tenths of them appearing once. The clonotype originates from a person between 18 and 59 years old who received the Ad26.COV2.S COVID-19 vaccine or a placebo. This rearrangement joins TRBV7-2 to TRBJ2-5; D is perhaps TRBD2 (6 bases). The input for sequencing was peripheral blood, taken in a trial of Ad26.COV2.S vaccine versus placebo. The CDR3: CASSSGGRQETQYF. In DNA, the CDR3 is TGTGCCAGCAGCTCCGGAGGGCGTCAAGAGACCCAGTACTTC.